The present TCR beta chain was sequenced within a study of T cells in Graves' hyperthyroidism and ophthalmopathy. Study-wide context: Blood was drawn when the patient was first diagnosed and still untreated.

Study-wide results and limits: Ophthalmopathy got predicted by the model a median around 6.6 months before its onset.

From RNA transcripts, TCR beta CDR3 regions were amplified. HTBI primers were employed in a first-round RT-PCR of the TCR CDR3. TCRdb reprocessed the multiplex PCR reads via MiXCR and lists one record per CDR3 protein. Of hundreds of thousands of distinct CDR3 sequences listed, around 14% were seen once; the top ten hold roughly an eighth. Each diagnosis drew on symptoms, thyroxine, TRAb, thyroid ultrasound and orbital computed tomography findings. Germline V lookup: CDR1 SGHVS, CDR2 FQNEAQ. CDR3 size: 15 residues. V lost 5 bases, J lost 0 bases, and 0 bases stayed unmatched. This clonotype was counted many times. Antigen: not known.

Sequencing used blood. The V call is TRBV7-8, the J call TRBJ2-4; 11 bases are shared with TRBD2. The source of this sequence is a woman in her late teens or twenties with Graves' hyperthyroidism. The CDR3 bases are TGTGCCAGCAGCGGACTAGCGGGAGCCAAAAACATTCAGTACTTC. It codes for CASSGLAGAKNIQYF.